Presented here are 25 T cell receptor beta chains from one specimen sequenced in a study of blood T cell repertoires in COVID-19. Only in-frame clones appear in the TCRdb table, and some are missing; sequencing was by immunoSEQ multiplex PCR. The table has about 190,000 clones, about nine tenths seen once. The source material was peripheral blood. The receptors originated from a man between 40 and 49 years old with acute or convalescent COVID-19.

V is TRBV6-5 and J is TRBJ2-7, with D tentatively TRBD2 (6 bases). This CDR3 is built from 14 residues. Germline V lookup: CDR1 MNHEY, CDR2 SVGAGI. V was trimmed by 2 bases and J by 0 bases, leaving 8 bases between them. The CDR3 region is CASSYGTASYEQYF. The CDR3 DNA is TGTGCCAGCAGTTACGGGACTGCCTCCTACGAGCAGTACTTC.

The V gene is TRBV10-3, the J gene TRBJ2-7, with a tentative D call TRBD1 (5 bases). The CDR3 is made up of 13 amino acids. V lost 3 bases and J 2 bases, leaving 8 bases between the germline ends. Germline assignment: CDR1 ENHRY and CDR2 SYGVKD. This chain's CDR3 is CAISEGVTYEQYF. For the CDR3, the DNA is TGTGCCATCAGTGAAGGGGTCACCTACGAGCAGTACTTC.

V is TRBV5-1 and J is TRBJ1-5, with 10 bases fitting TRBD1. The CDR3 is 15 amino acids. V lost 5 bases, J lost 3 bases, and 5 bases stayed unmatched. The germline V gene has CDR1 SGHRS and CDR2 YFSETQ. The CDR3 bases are TGCGCCAGCAGTACGGGACAGGGGCCCAATCAGCCCCAGCATTTT. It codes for CASSTGQGPNQPQHF.

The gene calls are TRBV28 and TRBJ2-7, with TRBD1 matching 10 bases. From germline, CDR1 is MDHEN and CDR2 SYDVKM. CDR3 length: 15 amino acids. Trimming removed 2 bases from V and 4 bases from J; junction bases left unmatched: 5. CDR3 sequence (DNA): TGTGCCAGCAGTTTAAGGACAGGGGGTTATTACGAGCAGTACTTC. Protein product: CASSLRTGGYYEQYF.

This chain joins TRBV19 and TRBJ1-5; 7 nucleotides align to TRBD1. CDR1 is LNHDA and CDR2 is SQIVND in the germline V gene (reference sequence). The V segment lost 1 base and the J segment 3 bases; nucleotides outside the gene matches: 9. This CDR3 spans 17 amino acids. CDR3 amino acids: CASSIGSPTGYNQPQHF. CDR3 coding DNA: TGTGCCAGTAGTATAGGTTCCCCGACAGGGTACAATCAGCCCCAGCATTTT.

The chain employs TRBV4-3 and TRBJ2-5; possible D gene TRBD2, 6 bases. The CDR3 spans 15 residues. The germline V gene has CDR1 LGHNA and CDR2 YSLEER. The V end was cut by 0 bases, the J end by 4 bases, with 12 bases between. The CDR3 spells CASSQDVERAETQYF. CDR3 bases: TGCGCCAGCAGCCAAGATGTGGAGCGGGCAGAGACCCAGTACTTC.

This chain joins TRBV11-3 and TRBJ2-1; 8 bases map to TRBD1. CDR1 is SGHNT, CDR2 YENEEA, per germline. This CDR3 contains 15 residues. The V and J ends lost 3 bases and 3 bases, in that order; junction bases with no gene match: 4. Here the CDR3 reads CASSFGQGSYNEQFF. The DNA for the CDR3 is TGTGCCAGCAGCTTCGGACAGGGAAGCTACAATGAGCAGTTCTTC.

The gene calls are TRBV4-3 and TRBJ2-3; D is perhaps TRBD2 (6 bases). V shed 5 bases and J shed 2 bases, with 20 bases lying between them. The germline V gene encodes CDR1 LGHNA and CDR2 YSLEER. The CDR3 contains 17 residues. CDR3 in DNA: TGCGCCAGCAGCTGGACCCACCTCGGGGGAATCACAGATACGCAGTATTTT. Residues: CASSWTHLGGITDTQYF.

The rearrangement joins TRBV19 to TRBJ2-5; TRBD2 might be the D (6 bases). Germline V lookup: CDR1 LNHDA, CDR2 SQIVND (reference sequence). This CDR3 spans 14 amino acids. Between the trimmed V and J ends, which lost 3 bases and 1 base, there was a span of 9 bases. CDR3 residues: CASSIASVQETQYF. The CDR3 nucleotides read TGTGCCAGTAGTATCGCTAGCGTCCAAGAGACCCAGTACTTC. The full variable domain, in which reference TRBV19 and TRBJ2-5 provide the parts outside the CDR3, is DGGITQSPKYLFRKEGQNVTLSCEQNLNHDAMYWYRQDPGQGLRLIYYSQIVNDFQKGDIAEGYSVSREKKESFPLTVTSAQKNPTAFYLCASSIASVQETQYFGPGTRLLVL.

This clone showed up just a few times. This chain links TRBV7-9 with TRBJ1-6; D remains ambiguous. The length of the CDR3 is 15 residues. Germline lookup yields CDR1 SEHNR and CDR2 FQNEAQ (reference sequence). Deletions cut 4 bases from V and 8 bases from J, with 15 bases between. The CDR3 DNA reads TGTGCCAGCAGCTCTCATAGCGGGGTTGATTCACCCCTCCACTTT. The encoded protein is CASSSHSGVDSPLHF. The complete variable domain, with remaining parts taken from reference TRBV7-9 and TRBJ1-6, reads DTGVSQNPRHKITKRGQNVTFRCDPISEHNRLYWYRQTLGQGPEFLTYFQNEAQLEKSRLLSDRFSAERPKGSFSTLEIQRTEQGDSAMYLCASSSHSGVDSPLHFGNGTRLTVT.

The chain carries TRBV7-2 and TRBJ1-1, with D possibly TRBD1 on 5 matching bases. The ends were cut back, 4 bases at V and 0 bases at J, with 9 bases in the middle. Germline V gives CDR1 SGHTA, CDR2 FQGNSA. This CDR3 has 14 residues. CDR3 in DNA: TGTGCCAGCAGCTATCAGGGTATGAACACTGAAGCTTTCTTT. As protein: CASSYQGMNTEAFF.

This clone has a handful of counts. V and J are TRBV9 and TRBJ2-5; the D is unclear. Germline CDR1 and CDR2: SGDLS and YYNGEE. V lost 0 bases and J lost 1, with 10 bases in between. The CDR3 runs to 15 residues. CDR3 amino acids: CASSVAAGTQETQYF. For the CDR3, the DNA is TGTGCCAGCAGCGTAGCCGCAGGTACCCAAGAGACCCAGTACTTC. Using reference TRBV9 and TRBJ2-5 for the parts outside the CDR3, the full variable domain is DSGVTQTPKHLITATGQRVTLRCSPRSGDLSVYWYQQSLDQGLQFLIQYYNGEERAKGNILERFSAQQFPDLHSELNLSSLELGDSALYFCASSVAAGTQETQYFGPGTRLLVL.

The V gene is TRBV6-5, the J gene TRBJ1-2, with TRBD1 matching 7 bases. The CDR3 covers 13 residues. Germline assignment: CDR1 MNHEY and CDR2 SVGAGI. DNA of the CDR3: TGTGTGGCCGGACAGGACTTCCTCTATGGCTACACCTTC. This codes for CVAGQDFLYGYTF.

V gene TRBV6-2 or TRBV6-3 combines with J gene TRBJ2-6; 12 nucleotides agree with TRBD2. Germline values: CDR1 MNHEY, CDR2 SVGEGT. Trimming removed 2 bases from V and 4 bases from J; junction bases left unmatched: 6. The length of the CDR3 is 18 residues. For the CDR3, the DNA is TGTGCCAGCAGTTACACCCGACTAGCGGGGGCCGGGGCCAACGTCCTGACTTTC. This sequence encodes CASSYTRLAGAGANVLTF.

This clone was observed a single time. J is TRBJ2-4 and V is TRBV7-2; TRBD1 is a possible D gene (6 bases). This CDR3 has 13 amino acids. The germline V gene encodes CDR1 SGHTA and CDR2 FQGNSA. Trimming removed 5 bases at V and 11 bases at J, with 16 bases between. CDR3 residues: CASSERTAYVQYF. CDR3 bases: TGTGCCAGCAGCGAACGGACAGCGTACGTTCAGTACTTC.

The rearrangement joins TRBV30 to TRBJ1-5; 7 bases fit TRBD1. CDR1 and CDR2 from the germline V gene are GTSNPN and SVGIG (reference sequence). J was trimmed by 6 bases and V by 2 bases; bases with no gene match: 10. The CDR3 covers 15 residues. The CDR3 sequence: CAWSMGQPGVQPQHF. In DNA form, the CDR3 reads TGTGCCTGGAGTATGGGACAGCCGGGGGTTCAGCCCCAGCATTTT.

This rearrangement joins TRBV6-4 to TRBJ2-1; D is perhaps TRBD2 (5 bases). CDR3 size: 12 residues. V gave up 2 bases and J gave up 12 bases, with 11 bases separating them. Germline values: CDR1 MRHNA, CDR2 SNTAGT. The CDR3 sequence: CASSDPRGRQFF. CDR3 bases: TGTGCCAGCAGTGACCCCCGGGGTAGGCAGTTCTTC.

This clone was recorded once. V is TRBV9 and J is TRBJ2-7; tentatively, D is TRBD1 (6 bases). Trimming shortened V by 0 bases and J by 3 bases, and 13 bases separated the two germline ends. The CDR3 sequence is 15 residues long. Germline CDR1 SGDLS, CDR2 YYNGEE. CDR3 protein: CASSVGVTGVYEQYF. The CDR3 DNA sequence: TGTGCCAGCAGCGTAGGGGTGACAGGAGTCTACGAGCAGTACTTC.

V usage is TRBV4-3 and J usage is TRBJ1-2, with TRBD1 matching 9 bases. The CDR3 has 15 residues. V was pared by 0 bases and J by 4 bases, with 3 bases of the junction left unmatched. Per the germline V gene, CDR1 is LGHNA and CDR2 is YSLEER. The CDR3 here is CASSQELTGGYGYTF. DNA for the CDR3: TGCGCCAGCAGCCAAGAGCTGACAGGGGGCTATGGCTACACCTTC.

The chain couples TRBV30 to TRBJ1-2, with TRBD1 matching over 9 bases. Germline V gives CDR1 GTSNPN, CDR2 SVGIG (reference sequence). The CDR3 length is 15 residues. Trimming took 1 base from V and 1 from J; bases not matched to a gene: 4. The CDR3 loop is CAWSDRGRFNYGYTF. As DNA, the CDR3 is TGTGCCTGGAGTGACAGGGGGCGTTTTAACTATGGCTACACCTTC.

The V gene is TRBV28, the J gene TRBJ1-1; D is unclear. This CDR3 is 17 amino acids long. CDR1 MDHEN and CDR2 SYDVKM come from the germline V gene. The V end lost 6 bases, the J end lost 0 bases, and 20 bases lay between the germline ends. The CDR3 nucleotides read TGTGCCAGCAGCGGCACGGAGGTTGCTAGGGTGAACACTGAAGCTTTCTTT. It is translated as CASSGTEVARVNTEAFF.

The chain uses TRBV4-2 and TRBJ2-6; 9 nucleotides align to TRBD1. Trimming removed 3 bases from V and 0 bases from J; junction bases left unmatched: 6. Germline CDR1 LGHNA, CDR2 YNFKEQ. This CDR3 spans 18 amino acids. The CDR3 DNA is TGTGCCAGCAGCCAGGAGGACAGGGGTTTCTCTGGGGCCAACGTCCTGACTTTC. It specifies CASSQEDRGFSGANVLTF.

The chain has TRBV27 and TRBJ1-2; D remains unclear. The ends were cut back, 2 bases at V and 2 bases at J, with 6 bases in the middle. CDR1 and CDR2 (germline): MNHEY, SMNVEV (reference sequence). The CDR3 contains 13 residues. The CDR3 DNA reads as TGTGCCAGCAGTTTAAACAGAAACTATGGCTACACCTTC. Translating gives CASSLNRNYGYTF.

CDR3 loop: CASSPIGQAGELFF. Here the CDR3 DNA reads TGTGCCAGCAGCCCGATTGGACAGGCCGGGGAGCTGTTTTTT. The rearrangement links TRBV6-5 to TRBJ2-2, with 7 bases lining up with TRBD1. Germline lookup yields CDR1 MNHEY and CDR2 SVGAGI. The CDR3 has 14 amino acids. V lost 6 bases to trimming and J lost 6 bases; unmatched junction nucleotides: 7.

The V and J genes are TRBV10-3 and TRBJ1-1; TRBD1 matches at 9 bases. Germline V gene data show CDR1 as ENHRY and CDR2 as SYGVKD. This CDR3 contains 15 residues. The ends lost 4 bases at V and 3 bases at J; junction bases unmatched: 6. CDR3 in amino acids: CAISVQTGGDTEAFF. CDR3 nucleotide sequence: TGTGCCATCAGTGTCCAGACAGGGGGGGACACTGAAGCTTTCTTT.